The 19 T cell receptor beta chains reported below all come from one sample, sequenced in a study of OX40 agonist ivuxolimab in advanced cancers. This table comes from immunoSEQ multiplex PCR, and its TCRdb copy is limited to in-frame clones, with some not included. The top ten hold roughly 0.56% of the sample, which has tens of thousands of clones, approximately 90% seen once. Specimen: CD4+ or CD8+ T cells sorted from blood, collected in a trial of the OX40 agonist ivuxolimab. The receptor set was obtained from an adult with an advanced solid tumor such as melanoma, head and neck, liver or kidney cancer.

The rearrangement links TRBV4-1 to TRBJ2-1; 8 bases map to TRBD2. Looked up from germline, CDR1 is MGHRA and CDR2 is YSYEKL. Losses at the gene ends were 0 bases for V and 4 bases for J; bases not matched to a gene: 14. The CDR3 is 19 amino acids. Here the CDR3 reads CASSQERLAGLSGYNEQFF. CDR3 DNA sequence: TGCGCCAGCAGCCAAGAAAGGCTAGCGGGCCTATCAGGGTACAATGAGCAGTTCTTC.

This chain uses TRBV6-6 with TRBJ1-1, with TRBD1 identical over 8 bases. Germline trimming cut 2 bases from V and 6 bases from J; bases unmatched to any gene: 5. Germline-derived CDR1 and CDR2 are MNHNY and SVGAGI (reference sequence). This CDR3 region has 14 residues. For the CDR3, the DNA is TGTGCCAGCAGTTACGGCAGGGGGCTGTCTGAAGCTTTCTTT. Translating gives CASSYGRGLSEAFF.

This clone was seen a few times. V gene TRBV6-1 combines with J gene TRBJ1-1; D unresolved. Germline lookup yields CDR1 MNHNS and CDR2 SASEGT. This CDR3 comprises 14 residues. Trimming pared 0 bases from V and 6 bases from J, leaving 11 bases between. CDR3 sequence reads: CASSEALTFPEAFF. The CDR3 coding sequence is TGTGCCAGCAGTGAAGCCCTGACATTCCCTGAAGCTTTCTTT.

The chain couples TRBV7-2 to TRBJ2-5, with TRBD2 matching 9 bases. J lost 5 bases, V lost 2 bases, and 9 bases had no gene match. CDR3 length equals 16 residues. Germline loops: CDR1 SGHTA, CDR2 FQGNSA. CDR3 nucleotides: TGTGCCAGCAGCTTACTGGCCGCGGGAGGGCCGGAGACCCAGTACTTC. It specifies CASSLLAAGGPETQYF.

The chain couples TRBV21-1 to TRBJ2-7. TRBV21-1 is marked as a pseudogene. This CDR3 has 15 residues. The chain's CDR3 is CASNPSRGRDYEQYF. The CDR3 nucleotides are TGTGCCAGCAACCCCTCCCGGGGCAGGGACTACGAGCAGTACTTC.

The CDR3 bases are TGTGCCAGCAGCTTAGATGGCGGTAGCACAGATACGCAGTATTTT. Its protein product is CASSLDGGSTDTQYF. The chain carries TRBV7-8 and TRBJ2-3; D not certain. Germline CDR1 and CDR2: SGHVS and FQNEAQ. The V and J ends lost 1 base and 0 bases respectively, with 8 bases between them. This CDR3 is 15 amino acids long.

V is TRBV19 and J is TRBJ2-6; TRBD2 matches at 12 bases. This CDR3 has 18 amino acids. The germline gives CDR1 LNHDA, CDR2 SQIVND (reference sequence). V was pared by 6 bases and J by 3 bases, with 9 bases of the junction left unmatched. As DNA, the CDR3 is TGTGCCAGTAGCTTTACTAGCGGGAGGTATAGTGGGGCCAACGTCCTGACTTTC. Its protein is CASSFTSGRYSGANVLTF.

This chain uses TRBV19 with TRBJ2-5; TRBD1 aligns across 10 bases. CDR1 LNHDA and CDR2 SQIVND come from the germline V gene (reference sequence). The CDR3 consists of 14 residues. The V segment lost 6 bases and the J segment 5 bases; nucleotides outside the gene matches: 6. CDR3 bases: TGTGCCAGTAGCGACAGGGGGCGAGGGGAGACCCAGTACTTC. Protein sequence: CASSDRGRGETQYF. Full variable domain (missing parts from reference TRBV19 and TRBJ2-5): DGGITQSPKYLFRKEGQNVTLSCEQNLNHDAMYWYRQDPGQGLRLIYYSQIVNDFQKGDIAEGYSVSREKKESFPLTVTSAQKNPTAFYLCASSDRGRGETQYFGPGTRLLVL.

This sequence joins TRBV27 and TRBJ1-2, with D perhaps matching TRBD1 (5 bases). This CDR3 comprises 15 residues. The germline V and J ends were trimmed by 1 base and 0 bases, with 9 bases remaining between them. From germline, CDR1 is MNHEY and CDR2 SMNVEV (reference sequence). As DNA, the CDR3 is TGTGCCAGCAGTTTATGGGGGGACGCTAACTATGGCTACACCTTC. Amino acid sequence: CASSLWGDANYGYTF.

V is TRBV6-5 and J is TRBJ1-1, with D tentatively TRBD1 (5 bases). Germline V CDR1 and CDR2: MNHEY, SVGAGI. This CDR3 comprises 12 residues. V shed 2 bases and J shed 11 bases, with 12 bases lying between them. CDR3: CASSYGGPAAFF. CDR3 DNA sequence: TGTGCCAGCAGTTACGGGGGTCCCGCCGCTTTCTTT.

This chain links TRBV7-2 with TRBJ2-3, with TRBD2 matching over 11 bases. This CDR3 has 17 amino acids. The V gene's germline CDR1 is SGHTA and CDR2 FQGNSA. V lost 4 bases, J lost 8 bases, and 14 bases stayed unmatched. CDR3: CASSYPGTSGGGGTQYF. The DNA for the CDR3 is TGTGCCAGCAGCTACCCGGGGACTAGCGGAGGGGGAGGTACGCAGTATTTT.

The chain joins TRBV19 to TRBJ1-1; D might be TRBD1 (5 bases). The length of the CDR3 is 13 residues. V was cut by 5 bases and J by 0 bases, with 7 bases left in between. Germline CDR1 LNHDA, CDR2 SQIVND (reference sequence). In DNA, the CDR3 is TGTGCCAGTAGTGCACAGGTGAACACTGAAGCTTTCTTT. Translated, it gives CASSAQVNTEAFF.

J is TRBJ1-2 and V is TRBV2, with TRBD1 matching over 9 bases. CDR1 is SNHLY and CDR2 is FYNNEI in the germline V gene. This CDR3 has 13 amino acids. J lost 5 bases, V lost 9 bases, and 7 bases had no gene match. CDR3 protein: CARRDRVGYGYTF. DNA for the CDR3: TGTGCCAGAAGGGACAGGGTAGGATATGGCTACACCTTC.

The chain links TRBV19 to TRBJ2-3; D possibly uses TRBD1 or TRBD2 (5 bases each). Germline V gene sequence: CDR1 LNHDA, CDR2 SQIVND (reference sequence). V was pared by 4 bases and J by 1 base, with 9 bases between. The length of the CDR3 is 14 residues. The CDR3, as DNA: TGTGCCAGTAGTACCCGGGACGGCACAGATACGCAGTATTTT. This codes for CASSTRDGTDTQYF.

The genes are TRBV28 and TRBJ1-5; unclear D gene. Germline CDR1 MDHEN, CDR2 SYDVKM. This CDR3 region has 16 residues. V lost 0 bases, J lost 0 bases, and 9 bases lay in between. DNA of the CDR3: TGTGCCAGCAGTTTATGGGGAGGGAGTAGCAATCAGCCCCAGCATTTT. The encoded protein is CASSLWGGSSNQPQHF.

This clone was found once. V is TRBV5-1 and J is TRBJ2-1, with 8 bases fitting TRBD2. The CDR3 sequence is 15 residues long. Germline CDR1 SGHRS, CDR2 YFSETQ. The ends lost 0 bases at V and 7 bases at J; junction bases unmatched: 6. CDR3 sequence reads: CASSLDGSGINEQFF. The CDR3, as DNA: TGCGCCAGCAGCTTGGATGGTAGCGGGATTAATGAGCAGTTCTTC.

The V gene is TRBV19, the J gene TRBJ2-3; perhaps TRBD1 as D (5 bases). Trimming left V 7 bases short and J 6 bases short, with 14 bases between. From germline, CDR1 is LNHDA and CDR2 SQIVND (reference sequence). The CDR3 consists of 13 residues. Here the CDR3 DNA reads TGTGCCAGTACGTCCAGGGCGAGGGATACGCAGTATTTT. This codes for CASTSRARDTQYF.

This clone has only one observation. V gene TRBV6-5 combines with J gene TRBJ1-2; possible D gene TRBD1, 5 bases. Deletions cut 3 bases from V and 11 bases from J, with 16 bases between. Germline-derived CDR1 and CDR2 are MNHEY and SVGAGI. The CDR3 totals 13 residues. The CDR3 DNA reads TGTGCCAGCAGTTATTCCCCGGATGAGGGGTACACCTTC. Amino acids: CASSYSPDEGYTF.

The V call is TRBV6-6, the J call TRBJ2-5, with D hard to call. The germline V gene has CDR1 MNHNY and CDR2 SVGAGI (reference sequence). The CDR3 consists of 12 residues. With 8 bases removed from V and 2 bases from J, the gap between germline ends came to 9 bases. The CDR3 DNA reads TGTGCCAGCGTGGGCAGTCAAGAGACCCAGTACTTC. This sequence encodes CASVGSQETQYF.